What follows are 11 T cell receptor beta chains derived from one specimen sequenced in a study of blood T cells in healthy people across ages. Alongside a J-beta primer mix, a sample-barcoded 5' primer served in a second PCR lasting about 7 to 11 cycles. TCRdb reprocessed the 5' RACE reads with MiXCR, giving one entry per CDR3 protein. The sample contains hundreds of thousands of distinct CDR3 sequences, under 70% of which appear only once. Sequences were obtained from blood. All receptors come from a man aged 60-69 years in good health.

The CDR3 DNA reads as TGTGCCAGCAGCCAAGATCCCCGGACCTGGGGTTATAATTCACCCCTCCACTTT. Translated: CASSQDPRTWGYNSPLHF. The chain uses TRBV3-1 and TRBJ1-6; D not certain. Trimming removed 0 bases from V and 4 bases from J, with 16 bases in between. The CDR3 contains 18 residues. CDR1 is LGHDT and CDR2 is YNNKEL in the germline V gene (reference sequence). Full variable domain (missing parts from reference TRBV3-1 and TRBJ1-6): DTAVSQTPKYLVTQMGNDKSIKCEQNLGHDTMYWYKQDSKKFLKIMFSYNNKELIINETVPNRFSPKSPDKAHLNLHINSLELGDSAVYFCASSQDPRTWGYNSPLHFGNGTRLTVT.

The chain employs TRBV3-1 and TRBJ2-5; 8 bases line up with TRBD2. There are 12 residues in the CDR3. Losses at the gene ends were 7 bases for V and 7 bases for J; bases not matched to a gene: 5. Germline V gene data show CDR1 as LGHDT and CDR2 as YNNKEL (reference sequence). CDR3 region: CASNLGGGTQYF. CDR3 nucleotides: TGTGCCAGCAATCTCGGGGGGGGGACCCAGTACTTC.

The V gene is TRBV11-2, the J gene TRBJ2-5; no definite D call. Germline values: CDR1 SGHAT, CDR2 FQNNGV. Trimming shortened V by 0 bases and J by 1 base, and 9 bases separated the two germline ends. The length of the CDR3 is 15 residues. The CDR3 DNA reads TGTGCCAGCAGCTTAGATCACCGGTTCCAAGAGACCCAGTACTTC. Translating gives CASSLDHRFQETQYF.

The chain has TRBV12-3 or TRBV12-4 and TRBJ2-3, with D perhaps matching TRBD2 (6 bases). Trimming removed 3 bases from V and 1 base from J, with 14 bases in between. The CDR3 consists of 16 residues. Here the CDR3 reads CASSLGLGVGTDTQYF. In DNA form, the CDR3 reads TGTGCCAGCAGTTTGGGACTGGGCGTAGGCACAGATACGCAGTATTTT.

Here the CDR3 DNA reads TGCGCCAGCAGCTTCCGTAGCGGGGTCCCTCCCCCCCCAGAGACCCAGTACTTC. It encodes CASSFRSGVPPPPETQYF. This rearrangement joins TRBV5-1 to TRBJ2-5; 8 bases map to TRBD2. The CDR3 has 18 amino acids. The J segment lost 4 bases and the V segment lost 2 bases, leaving 16 bases of the junction unmatched. Germline lookup yields CDR1 SGHRS and CDR2 YFSETQ. The full variable domain, its missing parts supplied by reference TRBV5-1 and TRBJ2-5, is KAGVTQTPRYLIKTRGQQVTLSCSPISGHRSVSWYQQTPGQGLQFLFEYFSETQRNKGNFPGRFSGRQFSNSRSEMNVSTLELGDSALYLCASSFRSGVPPPPETQYFGPGTRLLVL.

J is TRBJ1-4 and V is TRBV5-1, with a weak D call TRBD1 (5 bases). V lost 0 bases and J lost 8, with 14 bases in between. This CDR3 has 15 amino acids. Germline loops: CDR1 SGHRS, CDR2 YFSETQ. CDR3 amino acids: CASSLALGAREKLFF. As DNA, the CDR3 is TGCGCCAGCAGCTTGGCCCTTGGGGCTCGCGAAAAACTGTTTTTT.

This clonotype appeared many times. The chain links TRBV7-2 to TRBJ2-7; D is tentatively TRBD1 or TRBD2 (6 bases each). Looked up from germline, CDR1 is SGHTA and CDR2 is FQGNSA. V lost 5 bases, J lost 3 bases, and 17 bases lay in between. There are 15 residues in the CDR3. CDR3 in DNA: TGTGCCAGCAGCCCCGACGGGGGCCCTAACTACGAGCAGTACTTC. It encodes CASSPDGGPNYEQYF.

This clonotype was observed a few times. The V call is TRBV3-1, the J call TRBJ2-1, with 10 bases matching TRBD1. Germline lookup yields CDR1 LGHDT and CDR2 YNNKEL (reference sequence). This CDR3 is 15 amino acids long. After removal of 3 bases from V and 9 bases from J, the junction contained 8 bases not matched to a gene. This chain's CDR3 is CASSQLPGQGFEQFF. In DNA, the CDR3 is TGTGCCAGCAGCCAGCTCCCGGGACAGGGGTTTGAGCAGTTCTTC.

A few counts support this clonotype. The CDR3 is CASRPTGYYEQYF. CDR3 sequence (DNA): TGTGCCAGCAGACCGACAGGGTACTACGAGCAGTACTTC. J is TRBJ2-7 and V is TRBV6-5, with TRBD1 identical over 7 bases. V lost 6 bases, J lost 3 bases, and 5 bases stayed unmatched. This CDR3 has 13 residues. Germline loops: CDR1 MNHEY, CDR2 SVGAGI.

The genes are TRBV6-2 or TRBV6-3 and TRBJ2-3; 8 positions agree with TRBD2. With 2 bases clipped from V and 4 bases from J, the junction kept 8 bases outside the gene matches. The CDR3 has 16 residues. Per germline, CDR1 MNHEY and CDR2 SVGEGT. Here the CDR3 DNA reads TGTGCCAGCAGTTACCTCGAGGGACTAGAGGCAGATACGCAGTATTTT. Translated: CASSYLEGLEADTQYF.

The chain links TRBV6-6 to TRBJ1-3; D is ambiguous. The CDR3 extends over 14 amino acids. Per germline, CDR1 MNHNY and CDR2 SVGAGI (reference sequence). Between the trimmed V and J ends, which lost 6 bases and 0 bases, there was a span of 9 bases. The CDR3 region is CASSRTSSGNTIYF. DNA of the CDR3: TGTGCCAGCAGCCGAACCTCCTCTGGAAACACCATATATTTT.